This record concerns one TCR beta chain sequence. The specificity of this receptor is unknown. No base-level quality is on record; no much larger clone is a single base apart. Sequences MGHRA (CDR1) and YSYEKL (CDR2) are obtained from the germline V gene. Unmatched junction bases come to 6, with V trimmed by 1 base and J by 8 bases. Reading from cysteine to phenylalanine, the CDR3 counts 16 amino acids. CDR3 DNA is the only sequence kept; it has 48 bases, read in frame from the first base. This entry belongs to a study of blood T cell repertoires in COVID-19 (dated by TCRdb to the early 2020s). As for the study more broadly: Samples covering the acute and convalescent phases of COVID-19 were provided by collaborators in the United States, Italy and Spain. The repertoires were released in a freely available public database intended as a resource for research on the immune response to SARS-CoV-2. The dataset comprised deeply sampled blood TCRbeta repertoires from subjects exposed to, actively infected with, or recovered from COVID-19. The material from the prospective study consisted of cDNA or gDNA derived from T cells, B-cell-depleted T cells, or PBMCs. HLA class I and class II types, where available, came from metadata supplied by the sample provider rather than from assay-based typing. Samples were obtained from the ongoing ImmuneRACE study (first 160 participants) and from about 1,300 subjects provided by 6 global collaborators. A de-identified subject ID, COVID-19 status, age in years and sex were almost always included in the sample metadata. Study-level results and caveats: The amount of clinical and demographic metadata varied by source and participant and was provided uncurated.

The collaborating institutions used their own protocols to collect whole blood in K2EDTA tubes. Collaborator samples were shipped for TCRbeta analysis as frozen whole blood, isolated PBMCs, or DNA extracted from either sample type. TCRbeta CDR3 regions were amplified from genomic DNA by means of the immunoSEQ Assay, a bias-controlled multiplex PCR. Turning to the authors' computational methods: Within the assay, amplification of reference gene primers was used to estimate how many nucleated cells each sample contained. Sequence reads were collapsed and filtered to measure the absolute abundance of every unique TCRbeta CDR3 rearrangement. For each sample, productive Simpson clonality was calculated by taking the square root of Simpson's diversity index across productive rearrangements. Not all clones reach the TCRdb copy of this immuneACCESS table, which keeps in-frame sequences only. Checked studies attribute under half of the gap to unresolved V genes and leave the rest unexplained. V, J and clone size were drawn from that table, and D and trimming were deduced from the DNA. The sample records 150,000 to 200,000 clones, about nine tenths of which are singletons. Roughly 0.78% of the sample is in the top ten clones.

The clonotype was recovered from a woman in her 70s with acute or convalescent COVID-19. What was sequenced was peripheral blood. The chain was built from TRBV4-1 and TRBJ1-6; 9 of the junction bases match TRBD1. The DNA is TGCGCCAGCAGCCAAGTGCGGGACAGGGTAGATTCACCCCTCCACTTT. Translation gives CASSQVRDRVDSPLHF.